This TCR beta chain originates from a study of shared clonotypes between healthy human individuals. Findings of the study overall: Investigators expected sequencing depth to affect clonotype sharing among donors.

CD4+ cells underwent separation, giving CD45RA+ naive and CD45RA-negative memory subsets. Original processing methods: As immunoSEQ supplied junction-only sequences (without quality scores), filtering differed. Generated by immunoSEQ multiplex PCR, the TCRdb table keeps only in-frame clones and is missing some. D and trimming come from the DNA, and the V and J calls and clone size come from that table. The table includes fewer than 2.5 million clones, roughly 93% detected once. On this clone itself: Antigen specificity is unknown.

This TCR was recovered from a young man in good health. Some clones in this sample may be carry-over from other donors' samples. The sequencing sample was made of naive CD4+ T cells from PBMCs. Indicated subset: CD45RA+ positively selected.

This chain's CDR3 is CASSSRGTNEKLFF. The CDR3 bases are TGTGCCAGTAGTAGCAGGGGGACTAATGAAAAACTGTTTTTT. The chain links TRBV19 to TRBJ1-4, with TRBD1 matching 7 bases. Germline CDR1 LNHDA, CDR2 SQIVND (reference sequence). CDR3 length equals 14 residues. Losses at the gene ends were 4 bases for V and 2 bases for J; bases not matched to a gene: 1.